This T cell receptor beta chain was found in a study of CD8 T cells in ankylosing spondylitis. Study findings and constraints: Reports of some motif variants in reactive arthritis synovial fluid and blood predate this one. Reported data indicate significant enrichment of disease-linked clones within matched ankylosing spondylitis synovial fluid. A motif of under 10 highly homologous TCR beta variants was seen as apparently characteristic of ankylosing spondylitis blood. Disease-linked clones proved CD8+ and comparatively uncommon in peripheral blood.

CDR1 KGHSH and CDR2 LQKENI come from the germline V gene. CDR3 length equals 17 residues. Trimming removed 4 bases from V and 3 bases from J, with 19 bases in between. A quantitative 5'-RACE method, one with molecular barcodes, was used to make TCR beta libraries. TCRdb ran MiXCR on the 5' RACE reads and lists one entry per CDR3 protein. The sample has around 770,000 distinct CDR3 sequences, 15% to 20% seen once. This clonotype was seen many times. Its antigen is not known. V and J are TRBV18 and TRBJ1-5, with a possible D match to TRBD1 (6 bases). Specimen: blood, either unsorted or a sorted T cell fraction (not recorded which). This TCR derives from a male donor with ankylosing spondylitis. CDR3 coding DNA: TGTGCCAGCTCACAATACCCTATGACAGGATACAATCAGCCCCAGCATTTT. Its translation: CASSQYPMTGYNQPQHF. Looking up the rest from reference TRBV18 and TRBJ1-5 gives the full variable domain: NAGVMQNPRHLVRRRGQEARLRCSPMKGHSHVYWYRQLPEEGLKFMVYLQKENIIDESGMPKERFSAEFPKEGPSILRIQQVVRGDSAAYFCASSQYPMTGYNQPQHFGDGTRLSIL.